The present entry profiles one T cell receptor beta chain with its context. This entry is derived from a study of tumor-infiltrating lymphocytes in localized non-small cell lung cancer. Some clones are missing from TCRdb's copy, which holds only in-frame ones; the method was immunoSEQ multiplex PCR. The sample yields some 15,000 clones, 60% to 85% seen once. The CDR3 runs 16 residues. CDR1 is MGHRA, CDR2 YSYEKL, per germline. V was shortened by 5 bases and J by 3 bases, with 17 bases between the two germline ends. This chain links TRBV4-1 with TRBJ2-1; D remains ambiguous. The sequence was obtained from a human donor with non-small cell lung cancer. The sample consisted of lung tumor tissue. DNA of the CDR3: TGCGCCAGCAGCTCCCAACCAGGCCTACACTACAATGAGCAGTTCTTC. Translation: CASSSQPGLHYNEQFF.